These 20 T cell receptor beta chains came from one sample sequenced in a study of early T cells in non-severe SARS-CoV-2 infection (dated by TCRdb to the early 2020s). Receptor libraries were prepared by 5' RACE. Sequenced using a NextSeq 500. The public sequencing data were trimmed at Q25 with fastp and processed into clonotypes with MiXCR by TCRdb, which kept only in-frame beta chains. Every entry covers one CDR3 protein and lists the most common genes and DNA from its rows. The sample yields some 75,000 distinct CDR3 sequences; roughly 13% were counted once. Approximately 1.3% of the sample is held by the ten biggest clonotypes. The specimen was whole blood. All receptors come from an adult who was a healthcare worker with PCR-confirmed SARS-CoV-2 infection or an uninfected control (not recorded which).

V usage is TRBV5-1 and J usage is TRBJ2-6; D is perhaps TRBD1 (6 bases). The germline V gene encodes CDR1 SGHRS and CDR2 YFSETQ. CDR3 length: 16 amino acids. The germline V and J ends were trimmed by 0 bases and 4 bases, with 11 bases remaining between them. The CDR3: CASSLAAGAGANVLTF. The CDR3 nucleotides are TGCGCCAGCAGCTTGGCGGCAGGGGCCGGGGCCAACGTCCTGACTTTC.

To note about this clonotype: A read error may be the cause here, since a much bigger clone is one base away. The chain employs TRBV10-2 and TRBJ1-1, with D unresolved. Per the germline V gene, CDR1 is WSHSY and CDR2 is SAAADI. The CDR3 covers 12 residues. The CDR3 protein is CTSSEMWFGAFF. The CDR3 DNA is TGCACCAGCAGTGAGATGTGGTTTGGAGCTTTCTTT.

In this sample, this clonotype turned up many times. The chain recombines TRBV29-1 with TRBJ2-7; D remains unclear. Trimming left V 4 bases short and J 0 bases short, with 7 bases between. The CDR3 runs to 12 residues. Germline V gene lookup returns CDR1 SQVTM and CDR2 ANQGSEA. The CDR3 here is CSVVGSSYEQYF. CDR3 DNA: TGCAGCGTTGTGGGCAGCTCCTACGAGCAGTACTTC.

The gene calls are TRBV10-2 and TRBJ2-3; TRBD2 might be the D (5 bases). V shed 4 bases and J shed 0 bases, with 11 bases lying between them. The CDR3 totals 15 residues. The V gene's germline CDR1 is WSHSY and CDR2 SAAADI. The CDR3 DNA sequence: TGCGCCAGCAGTGCAGAGGGTCTTAGCACAGATACGCAGTATTTT. Protein: CASSAEGLSTDTQYF.

This clonotype showed up many times. This chain connects TRBV30 to TRBJ1-6, with D perhaps TRBD1 (6 bases). CDR1 is GTSNPN, CDR2 SVGIG, per germline (reference sequence). The CDR3 covers 14 residues. V lost 2 bases to trimming and J lost 3 bases, with 8 bases between them. CDR3 DNA: TGTGCCTGGAGTCCAGGGGACTATAATTCACCCCTCCACTTT. Its protein product is CAWSPGDYNSPLHF. Filled out from reference TRBV30 and TRBJ1-6, the complete variable domain reads SQTIHQWPATLVQPVGSPLSLECTVEGTSNPNLYWYRQAAGRGLQLLFYSVGIGQISSEVPQNLSASRPQDRQFILSSKKLLLSDSGFYLCAWSPGDYNSPLHFGNGTRLTVT.

The rearrangement links TRBV6-2 or TRBV6-3 to TRBJ2-1; D not certain. The CDR3 sequence is 13 residues long. V shed 8 bases and J shed 7 bases, with 15 bases lying between them. Germline V gene sequence: CDR1 MNHEY, CDR2 SVGEGT. The CDR3 protein is CASGVGYWNEQFF. The CDR3 DNA sequence: TGTGCCAGCGGTGTCGGGTATTGGAATGAGCAGTTCTTC.

The gene calls are TRBV12-3 or TRBV12-4 and TRBJ2-2; D is perhaps TRBD1 (5 bases). There are 15 residues in the CDR3. Between the trimmed V and J ends, which lost 3 bases and 4 bases, there was a span of 12 bases. For the CDR3, the DNA is TGTGCCAGCAGTTTGGACGCAGGGTTCACCGGGGAGCTGTTTTTT. Translation: CASSLDAGFTGELFF.

This chain joins TRBV7-9 and TRBJ1-2; 11 bases align to TRBD1. J was trimmed by 7 bases and V by 3 bases; bases with no gene match: 4. There are 14 residues in the CDR3. The germline CDR1 and CDR2 sequences are SEHNR and FQNEAQ (reference sequence). CDR3 nucleotide sequence: TGTGCCAGCAGCTTTGGACAGGGGGCTGGTGGCTACACCTTC. Its translation: CASSFGQGAGGYTF. The full variable domain, completed using reference TRBV7-9 and TRBJ1-2, is DTGVSQNPRHKITKRGQNVTFRCDPISEHNRLYWYRQTLGQGPEFLTYFQNEAQLEKSRLLSDRFSAERPKGSFSTLEIQRTEQGDSAMYLCASSFGQGAGGYTFGSGTRLTVV.

This clonotype was detected ten times or more. The chain uses TRBV4-3 and TRBJ2-3; D is uncertain. The CDR3 length is 15 residues. CDR1 and CDR2 (germline): LGHNA, YSLEER. Trimming cost V 0 bases and J 4 bases, with 11 bases left between them. CDR3 sequence: CASSQDRKVADTQYF. Written as DNA, the CDR3 is TGCGCCAGCAGCCAAGACCGGAAAGTGGCAGATACGCAGTATTTT.

The sample holds a few counts of this clonotype. This chain uses TRBV7-2 with TRBJ1-2; 9 bases map to TRBD1. J gave up 7 bases and V 1 base, and 4 bases lay outside the gene matches. Germline CDR1 reads SGHTA; CDR2 reads FQGNSA. The CDR3 extends over 14 amino acids. The CDR3 sequence: CASSLGTGVFGYTF. Here the CDR3 DNA reads TGTGCCAGCAGCTTAGGGACAGGGGTTTTTGGCTACACCTTC.

V gene TRBV11-2 combines with J gene TRBJ1-4; TRBD1 matches at 8 bases. J was trimmed by 0 bases and V by 5 bases; bases with no gene match: 5. CDR3 length: 16 amino acids. CDR1 is SGHAT and CDR2 is FQNNGV in the germline V gene. CDR3 coding DNA: TGTGCCAGCAGCCAAGGACAGGGAGCAACTAATGAAAAACTGTTTTTT. This codes for CASSQGQGATNEKLFF.

This clonotype was counted a few times. The chain recombines TRBV2 with TRBJ2-7; 8 bases line up with TRBD1. Germline lookup yields CDR1 SNHLY and CDR2 FYNNEI. This CDR3 region has 12 residues. Trimming at V came to 8 bases and at J to 3 bases, leaving 3 bases not matched to a gene. CDR3 DNA: TGTGCCAGCCGGGACAGGTACTACGAGCAGTACTTC. It encodes CASRDRYYEQYF.

The chain employs TRBV6-4 and TRBJ1-1; D may be TRBD1 (5 bases). The V end lost 6 bases, the J end lost 0 bases, and 14 bases lay between the germline ends. CDR3 length equals 15 residues. The germline CDR1 and CDR2 sequences are MRHNA and SNTAGT. The CDR3 protein is CASSGGTFMNTEAFF. For the CDR3, the DNA is TGTGCCAGCAGCGGGGGGACCTTCATGAACACTGAAGCTTTCTTT.

V usage is TRBV11-2 and J usage is TRBJ2-7; possible D gene TRBD1, 5 bases. This CDR3 is built from 14 residues. Per germline, CDR1 SGHAT and CDR2 FQNNGV. V lost 4 bases and J 3 bases, leaving 13 bases between the germline ends. The CDR3 DNA is TGTGCCAGCAGCTACCGACAGCAAAGCTACGAGCAGTACTTC. Translation gives CASSYRQQSYEQYF.

This clonotype has at least ten counts. DNA for the CDR3: TGTGCCAGCAGCCCATCCGGACGGCAAAGCACAGATACGCAGTATTTT. Translation: CASSPSGRQSTDTQYF. V and J are TRBV7-9 and TRBJ2-3, with no clear D. The germline V gene encodes CDR1 SEHNR and CDR2 FQNEAQ (reference sequence). The CDR3 extends over 16 amino acids. Trimming removed 5 bases at V and 0 bases at J, with 15 bases between. The full variable domain, with the rest looked up from reference TRBV7-9 and TRBJ2-3, is DTGVSQNPRHKITKRGQNVTFRCDPISEHNRLYWYRQTLGQGPEFLTYFQNEAQLEKSRLLSDRFSAERPKGSFSTLEIQRTEQGDSAMYLCASSPSGRQSTDTQYFGPGTRLTVL.

This clonotype was seen a single time. CDR3 residues: CSVVWGGSGNTIYF. CDR3 sequence (DNA): TGCAGCGTTGTATGGGGAGGCTCCGGAAACACCATATATTTT. The chain employs TRBV29-1 and TRBJ1-3, with D uncertain. Germline values: CDR1 SQVTM, CDR2 ANQGSEA. The germline V and J ends were trimmed by 4 bases and 4 bases, with 14 bases remaining between them. This CDR3 spans 14 amino acids.

This clonotype has ten or more counts. The chain is built from TRBV10-2 and TRBJ2-7; no definite D call. Germline values: CDR1 WSHSY, CDR2 SAAADI. With 2 bases removed from V and 5 bases from J, the gap between germline ends came to 25 bases. This CDR3 spans 18 amino acids. DNA for the CDR3: TGCGCCAGCAGTGAGCCACCCTCCCACGGATGGCTGGTCGACGAGCAGTACTTC. Amino acid sequence: CASSEPPSHGWLVDEQYF.

This clonotype appeared many times. The chain couples TRBV30 to TRBJ2-5; possibly TRBD1 or TRBD2 for D (6 bases each). The CDR3 length is 16 residues. The V gene's germline CDR1 is GTSNPN and CDR2 SVGIG (reference sequence). The V and J ends lost 0 bases and 5 bases respectively, with 19 bases between them. This CDR3 reads CAWSVGGHALAETQYF. The CDR3 DNA follows: TGTGCCTGGAGTGTGGGGGGCCACGCGCTTGCGGAGACCCAGTACTTC.

The sample holds a few counts of this clonotype. The chain couples TRBV7-2 to TRBJ2-5; 9 nucleotides agree with TRBD2. V was pared by 1 base and J by 5 bases, with 14 bases of the junction left unmatched. This CDR3 contains 18 residues. The germline CDR1 and CDR2 sequences are SGHTA and FQGNSA. CDR3: CASSLGVSASGEGETQYF. The CDR3 nucleotides are TGTGCCAGCAGCTTAGGTGTGTCGGCTAGCGGGGAAGGGGAGACCCAGTACTTC.

The chain recombines TRBV7-2 with TRBJ2-7; D not resolved. There are 13 residues in the CDR3. The ends were cut back, 1 base at V and 9 bases at J, with 13 bases in the middle. The germline V gene encodes CDR1 SGHTA and CDR2 FQGNSA. In DNA form, the CDR3 reads TGTGCCAGCAGCTTAGTACTAAGGTCTATGCAGTACTTC. Translating gives CASSLVLRSMQYF.